This TCR beta chain was captured by sequencing in a study of cytomegalovirus exposure and HLA in healthy donors. Broader study findings: A link between a missense DCLRE1C variant and TCR beta V- and J-gene trimming emerged from a later analysis. Overall, approximately 150 TCR beta chains were annotated as cytomegalovirus-associated.

Use of 60 Vbeta and 13 Jbeta primers characterized the PCR. Repertoires were generated with immunoSEQ multiplex PCR, while TCRdb's copy carries only in-frame clones and drops some. There are 200,000 to 250,000 clones in the sample; 70% to 80% occur only once, and 1.8% lies in the top ten. The V gene end was trimmed by 4 bases and the J gene end by 5 bases; junction bases not matched to a gene: 5. Germline values: CDR1 SGHRS, CDR2 YFSETQ. The CDR3 extends over 14 amino acids. Nominally healthy donors were sampled, though unrecorded immune exposures were likely. Concerning this clone itself: No antigen is known for it.

This chain links TRBV5-1 with TRBJ2-2; 7 nucleotides line up with TRBD1. This sequence was found in a woman aged 25 to 39 in good health and CMV-seronegative. Sequencing used PBMCs. The CDR3 nucleotides read TGCGCCAGCAGCAACAGGGGTGGGACCGGGGAGCTGTTTTTT. As protein: CASSNRGGTGELFF. Together with reference TRBV5-1 and TRBJ2-2, the CDR3 gives the full variable domain: KAGVTQTPRYLIKTRGQQVTLSCSPISGHRSVSWYQQTPGQGLQFLFEYFSETQRNKGNFPGRFSGRQFSNSRSEMNVSTLELGDSALYLCASSNRGGTGELFFGEGSRLTVL.